This T cell receptor beta chain originates from a study of siplizumab effects on memory and regulatory T cells (dated by TCRdb to the late 2010s). For context, the study as a whole: The effect of the anti-CD2 antibody siplizumab on alloreactive T-cell subsets was examined in allogeneic mixed lymphocyte reactions constructed from human PBMCs. Paper-wide results and their limitations: Sequences below about 10^-5 frequency were poorly captured, so only a minor fraction of alloreactive clones could be mapped to unstimulated subsets. Whether proliferating Tregs from siplizumab cultures actually had suppressive function was not functionally confirmed. A naive or memory phenotype could not be assigned to roughly 75-96% of proliferating CD4+ or CD8+ clones. Greater diversity appeared to be present in unstimulated naive T cells than in memory T cells, and a substantial contribution to the alloresponse seemed to be made by naive cells. Among mappable alloreactive CD4+ clones, the Treg-derived fraction averaged approximately 72% with siplizumab versus around 27% in control reactions. Siplizumab significantly reduced the cumulative frequency of alloreactive sequences traceable to unstimulated CD4+ memory T cells.

Sorted unstimulated T cells, along with proliferating T cells recovered from mixed lymphocyte reactions, underwent TCRbeta CDR3 sequencing. Fresh whole blood from over 8 HLA-typed healthy donors was used to isolate PBMCs. The protocol used for the library was the immunoSEQ multiplex PCR assay. Some 100,000 TCR templates per sample were assayed by the deep sequencing platform. Genomic DNA extracted from sorted T cells was the material used for TCRbeta CDR3 sequencing. The paper's data handling went like this. The R programming language was used for clonal analysis of the TCRbeta CDR3 data. Alloreactive CD4+ and CD8+ clones were identified by comparing unstimulated samples to CFSE-low samples taken after the reaction. Regulatory or non-regulatory origin of alloreactive CD4+ clones was assigned by matching sequences to the sorted unstimulated Treg and non-Treg repertoires. Here the immuneACCESS table is served through TCRdb, limited to in-frame sequences with V and J called. Missing clones are a known gap in these copies; in checked studies unresolved V genes cover under half, and the rest lacks a known reason. V and J calls and clone size follow that table, whereas D and trimming were derived from the DNA. The sample table shows fewer than 85,000 clones, and just under 95% are seen once. Less than 20% of the sample belongs to the ten largest clones.

Comments on this clone: No cognate antigen has been identified for it. No base qualities exist here, and no much larger clone lies one base off it.

The CDR3 measures 13 amino acids from cysteine to phenylalanine. The retained sequence is limited to the CDR3, 39 bases, with the frame set at the first base. V ends up 5 bases short and J 9 bases short, with an unmatched junction base count of 7. The germline V gene (reference sequence) gives CDR1 as SEHNR and CDR2 as FQNEAQ. The clonotype was recovered from a human donor in good health. This chain is built from TRBV7-9 and TRBJ2-1; 7 middle bases align to TRBD2. Sequencing used CD8+ T cells sorted from blood. The sequence in DNA is TGTGCCAGCAGCGCCTCGGGGGGAACTGAGCAGTTCTTC. It is translated as CASSASGGTEQFF. When the CDR3 is completed using the reference TRBV7-9 and TRBJ2-1 genes on either side, the full variable domain is DTGVSQNPRHKITKRGQNVTFRCDPISEHNRLYWYRQTLGQGPEFLTYFQNEAQLEKSRLLSDRFSAERPKGSFSTLEIQRTEQGDSAMYLCASSASGGTEQFFGPGTRLTVL.